The 18 T cell receptor beta chains below come from one sample, sequenced in a study of blood T cell repertoires in COVID-19. The method was immunoSEQ multiplex PCR; TCRdb's version includes in-frame clones alone and lacks a portion of them. The data show 200,000 to 300,000 clones, more than 80% seen once. Sequencing was performed on peripheral blood. All receptors come from a woman of 80 years or more with COVID-19, enrolled during active disease.

The chain has TRBV7-3 and TRBJ1-6; 9 nucleotides align to TRBD1. Trimming at V came to 1 base and at J to 7 bases, leaving 2 bases not matched to a gene. The CDR3 has 15 amino acids. Per the germline V gene, CDR1 is SGHTA and CDR2 is FQGTGA. The CDR3 sequence: CASSLRDRDNSPLHF. The CDR3 nucleotides are TGTGCCAGCAGCTTAAGGGACAGGGACAATTCACCCCTCCACTTT.

The chain uses TRBV30 and TRBJ1-2, with D hard to call. Trimming removed 0 bases from V and 4 bases from J, with 9 bases in between. The germline V gene encodes CDR1 GTSNPN and CDR2 SVGIG (reference sequence). The CDR3 has 13 amino acids. CDR3 protein: CAWSVQSGYGYTF. For the CDR3, the DNA is TGTGCCTGGAGTGTACAGTCAGGCTATGGCTACACCTTC.

The V gene is TRBV23-1, the J gene TRBJ2-4, with TRBD1 matching 8 bases. TRBV23-1 is an ORF; its function is uncertain. V shed 5 bases, J shed 5 bases, and the junction held 8 bases outside the gene matches. The CDR3 is 15 amino acids. The CDR3 is CASSVQTGEENIQYF. CDR3 nucleotides: TGCGCCAGCAGTGTCCAGACAGGGGAAGAAAACATTCAGTACTTC.

This clone has more than one count but fewer than ten. The rearrangement uses TRBV6-1 and TRBJ1-2, with 11 bases aligning to TRBD1. Unmatched junction bases numbered 3, after V lost 3 bases and J lost 3 bases. CDR3 size: 15 residues. The germline CDR1 and CDR2 sequences are MNHNS and SASEGT. This CDR3 reads CASSDWTGGDYGYTF. The CDR3 bases are TGTGCCAGCAGTGATTGGACAGGGGGCGACTATGGCTACACCTTC.

This clone was detected once. V is TRBV2 and J is TRBJ1-4; D is perhaps TRBD1 (5 bases). V lost 8 bases, J lost 0 bases, and 10 bases lay in between. Germline V lookup: CDR1 SNHLY, CDR2 FYNNEI. The CDR3 has 14 amino acids. The CDR3 DNA follows: TGTGCCAGCGCACAGGTTGCAACTAATGAAAAACTGTTTTTT. Protein sequence: CASAQVATNEKLFF. The full variable domain, with the rest looked up from reference TRBV2 and TRBJ1-4, is EPEVTQTPSHQVTQMGQEVILRCVPISNHLYFYWYRQILGQKVEFLVSFYNNEISEKSEIFDDQFSVERPDGSNFTLKIRSTKLEDSAMYFCASAQVATNEKLFFGSGTQLSVL.

The rearrangement links TRBV5-6 to TRBJ2-3; TRBD2 aligns across 9 bases. Germline V gives CDR1 SGHDT, CDR2 YYEEEE. The junction had 5 bases not matched to a gene; V was cut back by 1 base and J by 5 bases. The CDR3 contains 15 residues. The CDR3 nucleotides are TGTGCCAGCAGCTTGCCTAGCGGGAAGCTAGATACGCAGTATTTT. It is translated as CASSLPSGKLDTQYF.

The chain recombines TRBV18 with TRBJ1-5; 7 bases fit TRBD1. The germline V gene encodes CDR1 KGHSH and CDR2 LQKENI. Unmatched junction bases numbered 5, after V lost 4 bases and J lost 2 bases. CDR3 length: 15 residues. Here the CDR3 DNA reads TGTGCCAGCTCACAGGGACAGCCGGGCAATCAGCCCCAGCATTTT. This gives the protein CASSQGQPGNQPQHF.

V gene TRBV19 combines with J gene TRBJ1-6; D remains ambiguous. Germline V gene lookup returns CDR1 LNHDA and CDR2 SQIVND (reference sequence). The CDR3 has 14 amino acids. V lost 7 bases and J lost 7, with 14 bases in between. CDR3 region: CASKVKGGNSPLHF. In DNA form, the CDR3 reads TGTGCCAGTAAAGTTAAGGGCGGGAATTCACCCCTCCACTTT.

The CDR3 loop is CASSISTGELFF. The CDR3 DNA sequence: TGTGCCAGCAGCATCAGCACCGGGGAGCTGTTTTTT. V usage is TRBV9 and J usage is TRBJ2-2, with unresolved D. This CDR3 has 12 residues. The V gene's germline CDR1 is SGDLS and CDR2 YYNGEE. Trimming pared 4 bases from V and 4 bases from J, leaving 5 bases between.

DNA of the CDR3: TGTGCCAGCCACTACAGGGGAGAGCAGTACTTC. Its protein product is CASHYRGEQYF. The chain recombines TRBV2 with TRBJ2-7; TRBD1 aligns across 7 bases. This CDR3 contains 11 residues. V shed 8 bases and J 7 bases; nucleotides not matched to a gene: 5. Germline lookup yields CDR1 SNHLY and CDR2 FYNNEI. The whole variable domain, remainder taken from reference TRBV2 and TRBJ2-7, is EPEVTQTPSHQVTQMGQEVILRCVPISNHLYFYWYRQILGQKVEFLVSFYNNEISEKSEIFDDQFSVERPDGSNFTLKIRSTKLEDSAMYFCASHYRGEQYFGPGTRLTVT.

The rearrangement links TRBV6-5 to TRBJ1-2, with 9 bases aligning to TRBD1. V dropped 10 bases and J dropped 8; count of bases not matched to a gene: 11. CDR1 is MNHEY and CDR2 is SVGAGI in the germline V gene. The length of the CDR3 is 13 residues. The CDR3 DNA reads as TGTGCCACCCTTCCGGGACAGGGCTGGGGCTACACCTTC. This codes for CATLPGQGWGYTF.

The genes are TRBV3-1 (or the pseudogene TRBV3-2) and TRBJ1-2, with D possibly matching TRBD1 (5 bases). The V end was cut by 9 bases, the J end by 8 bases, with 10 bases between. CDR3 length: 10 residues. Germline V CDR1 and CDR2: LGHDT, YNNKEL (reference sequence). The CDR3 region has the DNA TGTGCCAGACAGGTGTGGGGCTACACCTTC. Translating gives CARQVWGYTF.

The CDR3 sequence is CASSIGSGRLTDTQYF. The CDR3 DNA reads TGTGCCAGTAGTATAGGAAGCGGGAGGCTCACAGATACGCAGTATTTT. This chain links TRBV19 with TRBJ2-3, with TRBD2 matching 9 bases. From germline, CDR1 is LNHDA and CDR2 SQIVND (reference sequence). The V gene end was trimmed by 1 base and the J gene end by 2 bases; junction bases not matched to a gene: 4. The CDR3 spans 16 residues.

This chain connects TRBV29-1 to TRBJ1-2, with D possibly TRBD1 on 6 matching bases. V was clipped by 7 bases and J by 8 bases, with 17 bases between them. The germline V gene encodes CDR1 SQVTM and CDR2 ANQGSEA. This CDR3 contains 12 residues. CDR3 region: CSALFGQRGYTF. The CDR3 nucleotides read TGCAGCGCCTTATTCGGACAGCGGGGCTACACCTTC.

The chain employs TRBV27 and TRBJ2-3; 7 bases are a match to TRBD1. V trimming: 3 bases; J trimming: 6 bases; junction bases outside the gene matches: 3. The germline V gene has CDR1 MNHEY and CDR2 SMNVEV (reference sequence). There are 13 residues in the CDR3. The CDR3 loop reads CASSLIQGDTQYF. In DNA form, the CDR3 reads TGTGCCAGCAGTTTGATACAGGGGGATACGCAGTATTTT.

This clone was seen a handful of times. The chain couples TRBV2 to TRBJ1-6; D is ambiguous. In germline, CDR1 is SNHLY, CDR2 FYNNEI. The CDR3 length is 14 residues. Trimming stripped 4 bases from V and 7 bases from J, with 11 bases between. CDR3 residues: CASSVQQTNSPLHF. CDR3 in DNA: TGTGCCAGCAGTGTACAGCAGACAAATTCACCCCTCCACTTT.

The chain is built from TRBV11-2 and TRBJ2-3; perhaps TRBD2 as D (5 bases). The germline V gene encodes CDR1 SGHAT and CDR2 FQNNGV. The V end was cut by 5 bases, the J end by 2 bases, with 17 bases between. The CDR3 is 16 amino acids. This CDR3 reads CASSQDATTFTDTQYF. The CDR3 DNA reads TGTGCCAGCAGCCAGGACGCGACTACCTTCACAGATACGCAGTATTTT. Complete variable domain (other parts from reference TRBV11-2 and TRBJ2-3): EAGVAQSPRYKIIEKRQSVAFWCNPISGHATLYWYQQILGQGPKLLIQFQNNGVVDDSQLPKDRFSAERLKGVDSTLKIQPAKLEDSAVYLCASSQDATTFTDTQYFGPGTRLTVL.

This sequence joins TRBV5-1 and TRBJ2-7; TRBD1 aligns across 7 bases. The CDR3 sequence is 15 residues long. V lost 1 base and J lost 3; bases outside the gene matches: 7. CDR1 and CDR2 from the germline V gene are SGHRS and YFSETQ. CDR3 residues: CASSLLQGHVYEQYF. The CDR3 DNA is TGCGCCAGCAGCTTGTTACAGGGGCATGTCTACGAGCAGTACTTC.